This TCR beta chain comes out of a study of control samples from healthy donors and cancer patients. Here immunoSEQ multiplex PCR was the method, and the copy in TCRdb shows in-frame clones only, minus some. The sample yields almost 85,000 clones, roughly 88% seen once. Per the germline V gene, CDR1 is SGHRS and CDR2 is YFSETQ. The J segment lost 4 bases and the V segment lost 0 bases, leaving 2 bases of the junction unmatched. The CDR3 loop spans 16 amino acids. The sequencing input was PBMCs. This TCR came from a man aged 55 to 70 with head and neck cancer. The chain combines TRBV5-1 with TRBJ2-3, with 13 nucleotides matching TRBD2. The CDR3 spells CASSLGTSGSADTQYF. As DNA, the CDR3 is TGCGCCAGCAGCTTGGGGACTAGCGGGAGCGCAGATACGCAGTATTTT. Filled out from reference TRBV5-1 and TRBJ2-3, the complete variable domain reads KAGVTQTPRYLIKTRGQQVTLSCSPISGHRSVSWYQQTPGQGLQFLFEYFSETQRNKGNFPGRFSGRQFSNSRSEMNVSTLELGDSALYLCASSLGTSGSADTQYFGPGTRLTVL.